Detailed here is one T cell receptor beta chain. Antigen unknown. This specimen comes from a study of graft-versus-host responses after intestinal transplantation. The method was immunoSEQ multiplex PCR; TCRdb's version includes in-frame clones alone and lacks a portion of them. This table has about 88,000 clones, 94% appearing once. The input for sequencing was unstimulated CD4+ T cells sorted from spleen or lymph node cells, taken before transplant. This TCR was sampled from a human donor who was the organ donor for an intestinal transplant.

This chain's CDR3 is CASSTRVGSYNEQFF. The CDR3 nucleotides are TGTGCCAGCTCAACCAGGGTGGGCTCCTACAATGAGCAGTTCTTC. The chain links TRBV18 to TRBJ2-1; D might be TRBD1 (5 bases). V was pared by 5 bases and J by 0 bases, with 11 bases between. This CDR3 is 15 amino acids long. The germline V gene encodes CDR1 KGHSH and CDR2 LQKENI.